This T cell receptor (beta chain) was recorded in a study of T cell responses to AZD1222 COVID-19 vaccine. The method was immunoSEQ multiplex PCR; TCRdb's version includes in-frame clones alone and lacks a portion of them. The sample lists some 150,000 clones, less than 95% occurring once. Trimming cost V 4 bases and J 5 bases; bases outside gene matches: 4. CDR1 and CDR2 (germline): SNHLY, FYNNEI. This CDR3 spans 14 amino acids. This chain links TRBV2 with TRBJ2-5; TRBD2 agrees at 10 bases. The sequencing used peripheral blood, collected on day 0 of AZD1222 vaccination. The source of this sequence is an adult in good health. The CDR3 region is CASSGASGGETQYF. The CDR3 DNA follows: TGTGCCAGCAGTGGTGCTAGCGGGGGTGAGACCCAGTACTTC.